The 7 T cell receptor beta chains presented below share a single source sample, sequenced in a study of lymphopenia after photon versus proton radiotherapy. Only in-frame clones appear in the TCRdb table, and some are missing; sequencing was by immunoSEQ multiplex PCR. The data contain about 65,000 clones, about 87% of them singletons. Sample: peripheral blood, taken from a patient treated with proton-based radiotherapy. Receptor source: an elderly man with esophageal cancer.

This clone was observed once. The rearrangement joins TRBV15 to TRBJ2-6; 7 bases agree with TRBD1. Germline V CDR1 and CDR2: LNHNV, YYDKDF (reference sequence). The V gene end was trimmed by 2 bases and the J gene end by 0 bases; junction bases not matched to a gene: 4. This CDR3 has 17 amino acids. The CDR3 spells CATSRLTGASGANVLTF. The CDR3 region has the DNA TGTGCCACCAGCAGACTTACAGGGGCCTCTGGGGCCAACGTCCTGACTTTC. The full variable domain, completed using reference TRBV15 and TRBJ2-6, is DAMVIQNPRYQVTQFGKPVTLSCSQTLNHNVMYWYQQKSSQAPKLLFHYYDKDFNNEADTPDNFQSRRPNTSFCFLDIRSPGLGDTAMYLCATSRLTGASGANVLTFGAGSRLTVL.

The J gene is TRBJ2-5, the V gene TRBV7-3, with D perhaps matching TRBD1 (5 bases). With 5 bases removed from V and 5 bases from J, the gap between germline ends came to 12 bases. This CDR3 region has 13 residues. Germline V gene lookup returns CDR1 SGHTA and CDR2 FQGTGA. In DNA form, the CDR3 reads TGTGCCAGCAGCCAGGCTGGGGCGGAGACCCAGTACTTC. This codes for CASSQAGAETQYF.

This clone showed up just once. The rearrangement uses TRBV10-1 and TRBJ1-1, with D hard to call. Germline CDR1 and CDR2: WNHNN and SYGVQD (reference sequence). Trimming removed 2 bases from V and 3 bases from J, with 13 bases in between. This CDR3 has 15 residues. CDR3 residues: CASSENSPGDTEAFF. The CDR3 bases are TGCGCCAGCAGTGAGAACAGCCCCGGGGACACTGAAGCTTTCTTT.

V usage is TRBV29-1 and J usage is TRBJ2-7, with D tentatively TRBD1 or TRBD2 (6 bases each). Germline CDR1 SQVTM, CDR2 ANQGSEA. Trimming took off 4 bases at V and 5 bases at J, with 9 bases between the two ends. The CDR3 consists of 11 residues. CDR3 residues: CSVARGHEQYF. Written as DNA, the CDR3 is TGCAGCGTTGCTCGGGGGCACGAGCAGTACTTC.

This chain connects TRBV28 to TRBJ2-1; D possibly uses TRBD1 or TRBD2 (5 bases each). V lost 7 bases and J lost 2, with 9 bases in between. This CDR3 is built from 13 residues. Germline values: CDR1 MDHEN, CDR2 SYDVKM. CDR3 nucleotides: TGTGCCAGCACCCAGGGAGCCTACAATGAGCAGTTCTTC. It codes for CASTQGAYNEQFF.

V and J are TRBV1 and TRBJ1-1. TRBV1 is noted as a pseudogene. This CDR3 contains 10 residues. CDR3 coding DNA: TGCACCAGCCGGGGAACTGAAGCTTTCTTT. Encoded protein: CTSRGTEAFF.

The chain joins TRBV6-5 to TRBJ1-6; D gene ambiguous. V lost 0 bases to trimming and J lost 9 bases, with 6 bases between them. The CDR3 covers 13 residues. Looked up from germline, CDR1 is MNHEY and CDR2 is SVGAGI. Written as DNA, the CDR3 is TGTGCCAGCAGTTACTCGGGATCTTCACCCCTCCACTTT. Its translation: CASSYSGSSPLHF.